Each of the 18 T cell receptor beta chains below was sequenced from the same sample in a study of Ad26.COV2.S vaccination and SARS-CoV-2 variants. Treatment specified: roughly 19 received Ad26.COV2.S at low or high dose, single or two shots; 5 received placebo; per-sample allocation not given. Vaccine and placebo recipients were sampled on day 63 after the first injection. The data were produced by immunoSEQ multiplex PCR, yet TCRdb's version contains in-frame clones alone and is incomplete. The table has around 310,000 clones, 90% seen once. The sequencing used peripheral blood, collected in a trial of Ad26.COV2.S vaccine versus placebo. The source is a person between 18 and 65 years old who received the Ad26.COV2.S COVID-19 vaccine or a placebo.

The chain couples TRBV7-2 to TRBJ1-2; tentatively, D is TRBD1 (5 bases). Looked up from germline, CDR1 is SGHTA and CDR2 is FQGNSA. V was clipped by 5 bases and J by 3 bases, with 19 bases between them. The CDR3 length is 16 residues. This CDR3 is CASSPLFVGLDYGYTF. The CDR3 DNA reads TGTGCCAGCAGCCCCCTGTTCGTGGGGCTAGACTATGGCTACACCTTC.

The chain combines TRBV7-2 with TRBJ1-4; possibly TRBD1 for D (6 bases). Germline-derived CDR1 and CDR2 are SGHTA and FQGNSA. Trimming took 2 bases from V and 8 from J, leaving 27 bases between them. CDR3 length: 19 amino acids. The CDR3 nucleotides are TGTGCCAGCAGCTTAAGGTTGACCGGACCTTACAGGGTTAGAGAAAAACTGTTTTTT. It codes for CASSLRLTGPYRVREKLFF.

The chain recombines TRBV12-3 or TRBV12-4 with TRBJ1-2; no clear D gene. With 3 bases removed from V and 13 bases from J, the gap between germline ends came to 9 bases. The CDR3 runs to 10 residues. For the CDR3, the DNA is TGTGCCAGCAGTTTGGGGTGGTCCACCTTC. Encoded protein: CASSLGWSTF.

Notes on this clone: This CDR3 is also generated by other DNA sequences in the sample. The genes are TRBV6-5 and TRBJ2-2; D remains unclear. V was cut by 0 bases and J by 5 bases, with 10 bases left in between. The CDR3 covers 15 residues. Germline V gene data show CDR1 as MNHEY and CDR2 as SVGAGI. The CDR3 region is CASSYSPLYTGELFF. The CDR3 DNA reads as TGTGCCAGCAGTTACTCGCCCCTCTATACCGGGGAGCTGTTTTTT.

The CDR3, as DNA: TGTGCCAGCAGCGCCCGGACTTACTACGAGCAGTACGTC. Protein product: CASSARTYYEQYV. V is TRBV21-1 and J is TRBJ2-7; the table calls TRBD2, which could not be checked here. TRBV21-1 is a pseudogene. This CDR3 has 13 amino acids.

The chain recombines TRBV13 with TRBJ1-1; D is unclear. This CDR3 spans 12 amino acids. Germline V gene lookup returns CDR1 PRHDT and CDR2 FYEKMQ (reference sequence). The ends were cut back, 3 bases at V and 4 bases at J, with 6 bases in the middle. The CDR3: CASSFLATEAFF. The CDR3 DNA reads TGTGCCAGCAGCTTCTTGGCCACTGAAGCTTTCTTT.

This clone appeared once. The rearrangement links TRBV20-1 to TRBJ1-2; no definite D call. The germline gives CDR1 DFQATT, CDR2 SNEGSKA (reference sequence). Deletions cut 0 bases from V and 8 bases from J, with 7 bases between. The CDR3 has 11 amino acids. The CDR3 DNA reads as TGCAGTGCTAGAGATGGGGTAGGCTACACCTTC. Residues: CSARDGVGYTF.

The V call is TRBV3-1 (or the pseudogene TRBV3-2), the J call TRBJ1-5, with unresolved D. The V and J ends lost 2 bases and 4 bases respectively, with 3 bases between them. This CDR3 is 12 amino acids long. CDR1 is LGHDT, CDR2 YNNKEL, per germline (reference sequence). The CDR3 protein is CASSQLNQPQHF. The CDR3, as DNA: TGTGCCAGCAGCCAACTAAATCAGCCCCAGCATTTT.

The gene calls are TRBV4-3 and TRBJ1-3, with TRBD1 matching 9 bases. V was pared by 4 bases and J by 2 bases, with 6 bases of the junction left unmatched. In germline, CDR1 is LGHNA, CDR2 YSLEER. CDR3 length: 16 residues. The CDR3 region has the DNA TGCGCCAGCAGCCTTATCGGGACAGGGACTGGAAACACCATATATTTT. Amino acid sequence: CASSLIGTGTGNTIYF.

The chain carries TRBV7-2 and TRBJ2-7, with a tentative D call TRBD1 (6 bases). This CDR3 is 17 amino acids long. Germline V gene lookup returns CDR1 SGHTA and CDR2 FQGNSA. Trimming took off 5 bases at V and 3 bases at J, with 23 bases between the two ends. CDR3 DNA: TGTGCCAGCAGCCTAGGGGTAGGGGGATCATCTAACTACGAGCAGTACTTC. Amino acid sequence: CASSLGVGGSSNYEQYF.

This clone has only a few counts. The chain employs TRBV19 and TRBJ1-6; D gene unclear. Per the germline V gene, CDR1 is LNHDA and CDR2 is SQIVND (reference sequence). This CDR3 has 13 amino acids. V lost 8 bases to trimming and J lost 5 bases, with 10 bases between them. The CDR3 region has the DNA TGTGCCAGTGAGGGTCACCATAATTCACCCCTCCACTTT. This translates into CASEGHHNSPLHF.

The sample holds a few counts of this clone. The chain recombines TRBV4-3 with TRBJ1-6; TRBD1 matches 8 bases. J was trimmed by 1 base and V by 1 base; bases with no gene match: 3. The V gene's germline CDR1 is LGHNA and CDR2 YSLEER. This CDR3 is 17 amino acids long. This CDR3 reads CASSQAGGGSYNSPLHF. CDR3 sequence (DNA): TGCGCCAGCAGCCAAGCAGGGGGCGGTTCCTATAATTCACCCCTCCACTTT.

V usage is TRBV7-9 and J usage is TRBJ1-1, with a tentative D call TRBD1 (5 bases). Germline V CDR1 and CDR2: SEHNR, FQNEAQ (reference sequence). The V end lost 2 bases, the J end lost 8 bases, and 12 bases lay between the germline ends. The CDR3 has 13 amino acids. The CDR3: CASSLKWGEEAFF. The CDR3 coding sequence is TGTGCCAGCAGCTTAAAATGGGGGGAAGAAGCTTTCTTT.

The chain joins TRBV19 to TRBJ2-1; D is perhaps TRBD2 (5 bases). The CDR3 extends over 19 amino acids. The germline V gene encodes CDR1 LNHDA and CDR2 SQIVND (reference sequence). Trimming stripped 0 bases from V and 0 bases from J, with 18 bases between. The CDR3 loop reads CASSIDSESSGLSYNEQFF. CDR3 nucleotide sequence: TGTGCCAGTAGTATAGATAGTGAGTCGAGCGGTCTCTCCTACAATGAGCAGTTCTTC.

This clone appeared once. V and J are TRBV5-6 and TRBJ2-3; D ambiguous. This CDR3 is built from 14 residues. Per germline, CDR1 SGHDT and CDR2 YYEEEE. Trimming stripped 4 bases from V and 2 bases from J, with 11 bases between. This chain's CDR3 is CASSPTGNTDTQYF. CDR3 in DNA: TGTGCCAGCAGCCCGACTGGAAACACAGATACGCAGTATTTT.

The CDR3 reads CASSLGTRDNEKLFF. The CDR3 region has the DNA TGCGCCAGCAGCTTGGGAACGCGGGACAACGAAAAACTGTTTTTT. V is TRBV5-1 and J is TRBJ1-4; a possible D gene is TRBD1 (6 bases). In germline, CDR1 is SGHRS, CDR2 YFSETQ. This CDR3 is built from 15 residues. Trimming cost V 0 bases and J 8 bases, with 14 bases left between them.

The chain recombines TRBV5-4 with TRBJ1-6; D ambiguous. Germline-derived CDR1 and CDR2 are SGHNT and YYREEE (reference sequence). The CDR3 is made up of 15 amino acids. Trimming left V 4 bases short and J 8 bases short, with 16 bases between. The CDR3 reads CASSVLGVVDSPLHF. The CDR3 DNA reads as TGTGCCAGCAGCGTACTTGGGGTAGTGGATTCACCCCTCCACTTT. The variable domain in full, completed from reference TRBV5-4 and TRBJ1-6, reads ETGVTQSPTHLIKTRGQQVTLRCSSQSGHNTVSWYQQALGQGPQFIFQYYREEENGRGNFPPRFSGLQFPNYSSELNVNALELDDSALYLCASSVLGVVDSPLHFGNGTRLTVT.

The CDR3 region is CASSLQGTGGGYTF. The CDR3 DNA is TGTGCCAGCAGCCTCCAGGGGACAGGGGGCGGCTACACCTTC. The J gene is TRBJ1-2, the V gene TRBV7-2, with 12 bases fitting TRBD1. The CDR3 has 14 amino acids. In germline, CDR1 is SGHTA, CDR2 FQGNSA. The J segment lost 8 bases and the V segment lost 5 bases, leaving 6 bases of the junction unmatched. The full variable domain, its missing parts supplied by reference TRBV7-2 and TRBJ1-2, is GAGVSQSPSNKVTEKGKDVELRCDPISGHTALYWYRQSLGQGLEFLIYFQGNSAPDKSGLPSDRFSAERTGGSVSTLTIQRTQQEDSAVYLCASSLQGTGGGYTFGSGTRLTVV.